This T cell receptor beta chain was sequenced for a study of T cells in Graves' hyperthyroidism and ophthalmopathy. This clonotype has only one observation. A much larger clone differs by one base, so this may be a read error. RNA transcripts were the template for amplifying TCR beta CDR3 regions. The HTBI set primed first-round TCR CDR3 RT-PCR. TCRdb used MiXCR to reprocess the multiplex PCR reads, holding one entry per CDR3 protein. The sample lists 560,000 or so distinct CDR3 sequences; approximately 44% were seen once. The CDR3 is 13 amino acids. The germline gives CDR1 SQVTM, CDR2 ANQGSEA. Sequenced material: peripheral blood or thyroid tissue (not recorded which). This receptor was obtained from a woman under 30 with Graves' hyperthyroidism. The chain combines TRBV29-1 with TRBJ2-7, with TRBD1 matching 9 bases. The CDR3 DNA follows: TGCAGCGTAGGGACAGGGAAAGTCTACGGGCAGTACTTC. Translating gives CSVGTGKVYGQYF.